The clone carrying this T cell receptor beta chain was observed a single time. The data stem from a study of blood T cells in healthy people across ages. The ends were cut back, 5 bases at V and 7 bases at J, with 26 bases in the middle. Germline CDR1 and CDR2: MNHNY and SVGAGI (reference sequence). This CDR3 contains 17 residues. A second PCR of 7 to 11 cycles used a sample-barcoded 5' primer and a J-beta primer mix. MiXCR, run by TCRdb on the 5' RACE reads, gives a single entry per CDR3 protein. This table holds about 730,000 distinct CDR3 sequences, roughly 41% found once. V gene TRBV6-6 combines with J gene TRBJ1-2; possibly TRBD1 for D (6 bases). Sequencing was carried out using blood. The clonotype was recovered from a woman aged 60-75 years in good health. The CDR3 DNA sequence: TGTGCCAGCAGTCCAAGCCCTACAGGGTCAGGTTCCAGTGGCTACACCTTC. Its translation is CASSPSPTGSGSSGYTF.